This entry describes one T cell receptor (beta chain). The method was immunoSEQ multiplex PCR; TCRdb's version includes in-frame clones alone and lacks a portion of them. Of about 930 clones listed, 82% are singletons. The data are from a study of tumor T cells in aggressive B-cell lymphoma. This CDR3 is built from 15 residues. The V segment lost 0 bases and the J segment 7 bases; nucleotides outside the gene matches: 5. Germline V gene data show CDR1 as SGDLS and CDR2 as YYNGEE. This chain uses TRBV9 with TRBJ2-2, with 8 bases identical to TRBD1. Sequences were obtained from tumor tissue. The sequence derives from an adult with diffuse large B cell lymphoma. CDR3 nucleotide sequence: TGTGCCAGCAGCGTAGCTCCAGGGACAGGCGGGGAGCTGTTTTTT. It encodes CASSVAPGTGGELFF.